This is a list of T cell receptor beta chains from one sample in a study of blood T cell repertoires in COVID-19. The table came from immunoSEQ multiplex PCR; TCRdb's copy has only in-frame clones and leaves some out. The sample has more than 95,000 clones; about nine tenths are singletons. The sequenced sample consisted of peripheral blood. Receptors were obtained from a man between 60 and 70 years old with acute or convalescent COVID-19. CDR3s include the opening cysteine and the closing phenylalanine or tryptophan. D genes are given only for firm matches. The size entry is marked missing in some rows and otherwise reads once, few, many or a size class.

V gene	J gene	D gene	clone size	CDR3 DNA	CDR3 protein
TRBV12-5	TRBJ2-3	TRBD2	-	TGTGCTAGTGGTTTCGGGACTAGCGGGGTCGCCAGACCAGATACGCAGTATTTT	CASGFGTSGVARPDTQYF
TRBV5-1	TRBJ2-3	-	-	TGCGCCAGCAGCTTGGACACACCTGCGCAGTATTTT	CASSLDTPAQYF
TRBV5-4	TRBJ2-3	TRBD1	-	TGTGCCAGCAACCTTGGGGGGACAGGGGGTATGGATACGCAGTATTTT	CASNLGGTGGMDTQYF
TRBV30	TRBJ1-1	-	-	TGTGCCTGGAGCGACCAGGAGGGGACCCTCAACTTGCGTGGGGACACTGAAGCTTTCTTT	CAWSDQEGTLNLRGDTEAFF
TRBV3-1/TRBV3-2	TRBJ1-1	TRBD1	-	TGTGCCAGCAGCCAAGGACAGGGGGCGCAAGCTTTCTTT	CASSQGQGAQAFF
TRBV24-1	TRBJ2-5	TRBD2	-	TGTGCCACCAGTGATCGGACCACTAGCGGTAAAGAGACCCAGTACTTC	CATSDRTTSGKETQYF
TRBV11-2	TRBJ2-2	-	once	TGTGCCAGCAGCCCAATCCGGGGGAGGAGGAACACCGGGGAGCTGTTTTTT	CASSPIRGRRNTGELFF
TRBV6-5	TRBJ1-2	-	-	TGTGCCAGCAGGGGCGAGGGTTCTAACTATGGCTACACCTTC	CASRGEGSNYGYTF
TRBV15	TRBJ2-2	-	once	TGTGCCACCAGCGCCCCAAGAGGGGGAGTTAATAAAAACACCGGGGAGCTGTTTTTT	CATSAPRGGVNKNTGELFF
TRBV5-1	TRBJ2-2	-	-	TGCGCCAGCAGCCCAACAGGGATCGGGACCGGGGAGCTGTTTTTT	CASSPTGIGTGELFF
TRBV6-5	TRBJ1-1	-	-	TGTGCCAGCAGGCCCGGGGGGGGGACTGAAGCTTTCTTT	CASRPGGGTEAFF